A single sample gave rise to the 9 T cell receptor beta chains below, sequenced in a study of blood T cells in healthy people across ages. A second PCR of about 7 to 12 cycles used a sample-barcoded 5' primer and a J-beta primer mix. One entry per CDR3 protein results from TCRdb running MiXCR on the 5' RACE reads. The sample has some 900,000 distinct CDR3 sequences, around 30% seen once; the top ten hold 15% to 20%. Sequencing was carried out using blood. Every receptor here comes from a woman older than 75 in good health.

The V call is TRBV12-3 or TRBV12-4, the J call TRBJ2-1, with D perhaps TRBD2 (5 bases). The CDR3 runs 13 residues. Trimming took off 5 bases at V and 5 bases at J, with 10 bases between the two ends. CDR3 in amino acids: CASSAPADNEQFF. The DNA of the CDR3 is TGTGCCAGCAGTGCCCCAGCGGACAATGAGCAGTTCTTC.

The V and J genes are TRBV28 and TRBJ2-3, with 8 bases that match TRBD2. The V segment lost 8 bases and the J segment 1 base; nucleotides outside the gene matches: 8. The CDR3 loop spans 15 amino acids. The V gene's germline CDR1 is MDHEN and CDR2 SYDVKM. This chain's CDR3 is CASPPGGTGTDTQYF. CDR3 nucleotide sequence: TGTGCCAGCCCCCCGGGGGGGACGGGCACAGATACGCAGTATTTT.

Many counts were recorded for this clonotype. The chain links TRBV6-5 to TRBJ2-7, with a tentative D call TRBD1 (6 bases). The germline CDR1 and CDR2 sequences are MNHEY and SVGAGI. The ends were cut back, 6 bases at V and 2 bases at J, with 11 bases in the middle. The CDR3 totals 13 residues. The CDR3 nucleotides read TGTGCCAGCAGGCCCTACAGGGCCTACGAGCAGTACTTC. Translation gives CASRPYRAYEQYF.

Many counts were recorded for this clonotype. The genes are TRBV15 and TRBJ2-1; TRBD1 agrees at 8 bases. CDR3 length equals 15 residues. The V and J ends lost 0 bases and 5 bases, in that order; junction bases with no gene match: 3. Germline V lookup: CDR1 LNHNV, CDR2 YYDKDF (reference sequence). The DNA of the CDR3 is TGTGCCACCAGCAGAGACAGGGGGCCTGACAATGAGCAGTTCTTC. The encoded protein is CATSRDRGPDNEQFF.

As to this clonotype: The junction departs from the called germline gene at one end, perhaps through a read error. The rearrangement links TRBV5-6 to TRBJ2-1; 8 bases are shared with TRBD2. The CDR3 extends over 15 amino acids. The germline CDR1 and CDR2 sequences are SGHDT and YYEEEE. Here the CDR3 reads CTSSSSGTSYNEQFF. The CDR3 DNA reads as TGTACCAGCAGTTCCTCCGGGACTAGCTACAATGAGCAGTTCTTC.

The chain has TRBV12-5 and TRBJ2-5, with 9 bases that match TRBD1. This CDR3 is 13 amino acids long. The germline gives CDR1 LGHNT, CDR2 FRNRAP. CDR3 sequence (DNA): TGTCCCTCCGGGGACAGGGTTGGGAATGAGCAGTACTTC. It is translated as CPSGDRVGNEQYF.

This clonotype was observed many times. The V and J genes are TRBV6-2 or TRBV6-3 and TRBJ2-4, with 8 bases aligning to TRBD1. V dropped 6 bases and J dropped 6; count of bases not matched to a gene: 10. This CDR3 has 15 amino acids. From germline, CDR1 is MNHEY and CDR2 SVGEGT. This CDR3 reads CASSRFGQGGNIQYF. CDR3 DNA sequence: TGTGCCAGCAGCCGGTTCGGACAGGGAGGAAACATTCAGTACTTC.

This clonotype was recorded at least ten times. The chain uses TRBV20-1 and TRBJ2-7; 11 bases are a match to TRBD2. This CDR3 contains 15 residues. With V trimmed by 3 bases and J by 7 bases, 11 bases remained unmatched. Per the germline V gene, CDR1 is DFQATT and CDR2 is SNEGSKA (reference sequence). CDR3 sequence reads: CSASLLTSGVWEQYF. The CDR3 DNA is TGCAGTGCTAGCCTGTTGACTAGCGGGGTGTGGGAGCAGTACTTC.

This clonotype has a handful of counts. This chain links TRBV7-2 with TRBJ2-2; 10 bases align to TRBD1. V lost 5 bases and J lost 5; bases outside the gene matches: 5. The CDR3 is 15 residues long. Per germline, CDR1 SGHTA and CDR2 FQGNSA. CDR3 nucleotides: TGTGCCAGCAGCCCCTGGACAGGGGGTACCGGGGAGCTGTTTTTT. Amino acid sequence: CASSPWTGGTGELFF.